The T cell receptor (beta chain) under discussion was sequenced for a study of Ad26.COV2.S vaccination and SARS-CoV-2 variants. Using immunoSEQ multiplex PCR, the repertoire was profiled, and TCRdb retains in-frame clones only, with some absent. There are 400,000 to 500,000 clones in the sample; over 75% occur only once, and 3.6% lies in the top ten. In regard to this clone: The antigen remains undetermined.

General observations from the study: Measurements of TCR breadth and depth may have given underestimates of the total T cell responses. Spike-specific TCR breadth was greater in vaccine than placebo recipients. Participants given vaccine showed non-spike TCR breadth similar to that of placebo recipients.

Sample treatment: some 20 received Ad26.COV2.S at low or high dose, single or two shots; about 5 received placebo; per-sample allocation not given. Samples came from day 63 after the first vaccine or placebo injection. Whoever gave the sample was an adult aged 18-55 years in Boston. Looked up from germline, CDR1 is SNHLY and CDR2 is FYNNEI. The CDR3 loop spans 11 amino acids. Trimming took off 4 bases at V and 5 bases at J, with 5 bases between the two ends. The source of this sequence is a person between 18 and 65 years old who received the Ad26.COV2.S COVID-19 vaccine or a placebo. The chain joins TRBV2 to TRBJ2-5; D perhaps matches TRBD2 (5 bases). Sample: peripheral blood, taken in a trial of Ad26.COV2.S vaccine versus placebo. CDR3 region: CASSASETQYF. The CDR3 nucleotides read TGTGCCAGCAGTGCTAGCGAGACCCAGTACTTC.